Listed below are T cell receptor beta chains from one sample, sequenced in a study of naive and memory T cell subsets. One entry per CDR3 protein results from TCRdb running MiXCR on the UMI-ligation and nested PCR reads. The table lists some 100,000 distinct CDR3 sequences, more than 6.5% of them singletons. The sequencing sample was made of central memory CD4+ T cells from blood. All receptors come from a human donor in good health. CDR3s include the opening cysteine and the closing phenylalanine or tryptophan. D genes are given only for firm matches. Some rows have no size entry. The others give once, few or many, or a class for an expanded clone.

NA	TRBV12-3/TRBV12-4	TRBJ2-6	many	CASNTYSGANVLTF	TGTGCCAGCAATACGTACTCTGGGGCCAACGTCCTGACTTTC
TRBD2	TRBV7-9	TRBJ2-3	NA	CASSSGTSGTDTQYF	TGTGCCAGCAGCTCCGGGACTAGCGGCACAGATACGCAGTATTTT
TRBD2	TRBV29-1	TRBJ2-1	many	CSVGLADYSYNEQFF	TGCAGCGTTGGGCTAGCGGATTACTCCTACAATGAGCAGTTCTTC
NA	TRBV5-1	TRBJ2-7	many	CASRTHEHEQYF	TGCGCCAGCAGAACCCACGAGCACGAGCAGTACTTC
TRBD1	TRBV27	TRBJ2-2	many	CASTVTGAASHGELFF	TGTGCCAGCACTGTGACAGGGGCGGCCTCACACGGGGAGCTGTTTTTT
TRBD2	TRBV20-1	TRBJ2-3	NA	CSARGPPSGPTDTQYF	TGCAGTGCTAGGGGTCCCCCTAGCGGCCCCACAGATACGCAGTATTTT
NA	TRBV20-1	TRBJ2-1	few	CSARDSGNKLNYNEQFF	TGCAGTGCTAGAGATTCCGGAAACAAATTAAACTACAATGAGCAGTTCTTC
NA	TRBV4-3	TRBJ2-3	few	CASSQDSNQGYTDTQYF	TGCGCCAGCAGCCAAGACTCTAATCAGGGGTACACAGATACGCAGTATTTT
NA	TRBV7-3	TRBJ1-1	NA	CASSAKGIPVTEAFF	TGTGCCAGCAGCGCAAAGGGAATCCCCGTCACTGAAGCTTTCTTT
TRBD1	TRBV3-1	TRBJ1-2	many	CASSQAPGQGNYGYTF	TGTGCCAGCAGCCAAGCTCCGGGACAGGGGAACTATGGCTACACCTTC
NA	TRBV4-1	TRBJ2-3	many	CASSQAVDIPEDTQYF	TGCGCCAGCAGCCAAGCTGTTGACATCCCGGAGGATACGCAGTATTTT
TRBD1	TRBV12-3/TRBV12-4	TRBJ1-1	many	CASTGQGITEAFF	TGTGCCAGTACGGGACAGGGGATCACTGAAGCTTTCTTT
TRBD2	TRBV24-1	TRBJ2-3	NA	CATSDLSSGSTDTQYF	TGTGCCACCAGTGATCTTTCTAGCGGGAGCACAGATACGCAGTATTTT
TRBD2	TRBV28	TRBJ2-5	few	CASSSGGLAGVETQYF	TGTGCCAGCAGTTCCGGAGGACTAGCGGGGGTGGAGACCCAGTACTTC
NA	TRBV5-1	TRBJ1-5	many	CASSLDSGGQPQHF	TGCGCCAGCAGCTTGGATTCCGGGGGTCAGCCCCAGCATTTT
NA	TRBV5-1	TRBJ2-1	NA	CASSLAGQQGNEQFF	TGCGCCAGCAGCTTGGCGGGGCAACAGGGAAATGAGCAGTTCTTC
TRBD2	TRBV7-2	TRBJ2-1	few	CASSLYPGLAGHNEQFF	TGTGCCAGCAGCTTATACCCGGGACTAGCGGGACACAATGAGCAGTTCTTC
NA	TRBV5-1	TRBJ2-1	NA	CASSSQYYNEQFF	TGCGCCAGCAGCTCTCAATATTACAATGAGCAGTTCTTC
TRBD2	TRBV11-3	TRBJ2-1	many	CASSSGLAGRKNNEQFF	TGTGCCAGCAGTTCGGGACTAGCGGGGAGGAAAAACAATGAGCAGTTCTTC
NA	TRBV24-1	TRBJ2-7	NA	CATSSGGAYEQYF	TGTGCCACCAGTAGCGGAGGAGCCTACGAGCAGTACTTC
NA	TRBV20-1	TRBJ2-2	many	CGGGPPNRELFF	TGCGGTGGGGGCCCCCCGAACAGGGAGCTGTTTTTT
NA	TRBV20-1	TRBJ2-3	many	CSVLPGPNTDTQYF	TGCAGTGTCCTCCCGGGACCAAACACAGATACGCAGTATTTT
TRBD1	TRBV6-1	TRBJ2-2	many	CASRQDRGLLTGELFF	TGTGCCAGCAGGCAAGACAGGGGCCTCCTCACCGGGGAGCTGTTTTTT
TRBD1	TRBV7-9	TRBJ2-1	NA	CASSPQLRKTGSTYNEQFF	TGTGCCAGCAGCCCTCAATTAAGAAAGACAGGGAGCACCTACAATGAGCAGTTCTTC
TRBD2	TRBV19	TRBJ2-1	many	CASTPQGGLALKEQFF	TGTGCCAGTACCCCCCAGGGAGGACTAGCGTTAAAGGAGCAGTTCTTC
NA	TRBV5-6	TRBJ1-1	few	CASHTTRHLNTEAFF	TGTGCCAGCCACACCACGAGACACCTGAACACTGAAGCTTTCTTT
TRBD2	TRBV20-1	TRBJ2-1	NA	CSAEDRTSGVNEQFF	TGCAGTGCCGAGGATCGGACTAGCGGGGTGAATGAGCAGTTCTTC